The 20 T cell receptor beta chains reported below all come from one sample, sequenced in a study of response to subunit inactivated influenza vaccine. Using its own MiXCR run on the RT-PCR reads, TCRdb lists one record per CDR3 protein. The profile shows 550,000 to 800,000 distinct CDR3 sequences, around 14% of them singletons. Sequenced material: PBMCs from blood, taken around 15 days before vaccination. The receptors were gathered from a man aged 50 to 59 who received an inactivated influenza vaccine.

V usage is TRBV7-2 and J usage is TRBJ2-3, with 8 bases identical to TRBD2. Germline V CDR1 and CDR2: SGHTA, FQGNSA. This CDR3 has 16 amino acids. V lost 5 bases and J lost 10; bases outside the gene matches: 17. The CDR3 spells CASSPREAGGLSAQYF. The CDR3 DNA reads TGTGCCAGCAGCCCCCGGGAGGCGGGGGGTCTCTCCGCGCAGTATTTT.

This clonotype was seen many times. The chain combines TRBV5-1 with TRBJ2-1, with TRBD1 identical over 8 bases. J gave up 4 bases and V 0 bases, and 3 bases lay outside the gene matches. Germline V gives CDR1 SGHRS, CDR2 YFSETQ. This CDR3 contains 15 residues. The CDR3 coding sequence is TGCGCCAGCAGCTTGGTCGGACAGGGTTACAATGAGCAGTTCTTC. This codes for CASSLVGQGYNEQFF.

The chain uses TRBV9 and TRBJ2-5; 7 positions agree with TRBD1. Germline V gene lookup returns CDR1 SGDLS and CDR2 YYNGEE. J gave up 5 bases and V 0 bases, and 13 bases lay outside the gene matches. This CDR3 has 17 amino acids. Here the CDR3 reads CASSVEPSATGYETQYF. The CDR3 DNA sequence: TGTGCCAGCAGCGTAGAGCCCTCAGCGACAGGGTATGAGACCCAGTACTTC.

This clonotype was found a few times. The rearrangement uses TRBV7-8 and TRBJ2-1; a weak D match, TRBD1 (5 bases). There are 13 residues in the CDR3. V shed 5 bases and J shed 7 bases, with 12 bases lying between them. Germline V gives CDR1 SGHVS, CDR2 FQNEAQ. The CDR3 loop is CASSVDSWNEQFF. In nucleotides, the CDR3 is TGTGCCAGCAGCGTTGACAGTTGGAATGAGCAGTTCTTC. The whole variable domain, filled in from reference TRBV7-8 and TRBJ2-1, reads GAGVSQSPRYKVAKRGQDVALRCDPISGHVSLFWYQQALGQGPEFLTYFQNEAQLDKSGLPSDRFFAERPEGSVSTLKIQRTQQEDSAVYLCASSVDSWNEQFFGPGTRLTVL.

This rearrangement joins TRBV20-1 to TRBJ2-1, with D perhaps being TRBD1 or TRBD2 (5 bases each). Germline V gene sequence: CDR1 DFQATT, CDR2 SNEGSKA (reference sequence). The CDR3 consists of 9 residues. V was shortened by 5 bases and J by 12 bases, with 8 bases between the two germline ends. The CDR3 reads CSAPGTQFF. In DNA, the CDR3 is TGCAGTGCTCCCGGGACGCAGTTCTTC.

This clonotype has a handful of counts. The CDR3 DNA reads TGTGCCAGCAGCTTAGGATTTGGGGGGTTCAATGAGCAGTTCTTC. As protein: CASSLGFGGFNEQFF. The V gene is TRBV7-9, the J gene TRBJ2-1, with D possibly being TRBD2 (6 bases). CDR1 is SEHNR, CDR2 FQNEAQ, per germline (reference sequence). The length of the CDR3 is 15 residues. Trimming pared 1 base from V and 6 bases from J, leaving 13 bases between.

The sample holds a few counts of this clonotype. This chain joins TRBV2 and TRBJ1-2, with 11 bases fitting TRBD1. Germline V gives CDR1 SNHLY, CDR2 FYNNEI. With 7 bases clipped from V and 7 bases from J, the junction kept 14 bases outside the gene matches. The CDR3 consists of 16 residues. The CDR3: CASTGQGGGLESGYTF. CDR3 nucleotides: TGTGCCAGCACGGGACAGGGGGGCGGCCTGGAGTCTGGCTACACCTTC.

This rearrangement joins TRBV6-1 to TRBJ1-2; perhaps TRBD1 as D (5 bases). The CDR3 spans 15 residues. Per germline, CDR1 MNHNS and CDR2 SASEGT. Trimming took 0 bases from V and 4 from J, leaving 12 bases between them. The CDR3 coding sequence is TGTGCCAGCAGTGAAGCGAGCGGGGGTATCTATGGCTACACCTTC. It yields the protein CASSEASGGIYGYTF.

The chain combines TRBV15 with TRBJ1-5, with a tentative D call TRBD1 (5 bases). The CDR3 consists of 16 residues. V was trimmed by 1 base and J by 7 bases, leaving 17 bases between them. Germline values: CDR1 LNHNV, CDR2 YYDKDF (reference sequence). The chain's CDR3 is CATSRVGAGGGQPQHF. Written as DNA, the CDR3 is TGTGCCACCAGCAGAGTTGGGGCAGGCGGGGGACAGCCCCAGCATTTT. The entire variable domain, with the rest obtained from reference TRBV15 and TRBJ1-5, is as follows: DAMVIQNPRYQVTQFGKPVTLSCSQTLNHNVMYWYQQKSSQAPKLLFHYYDKDFNNEADTPDNFQSRRPNTSFCFLDIRSPGLGDTAMYLCATSRVGAGGGQPQHFGDGTRLSIL.

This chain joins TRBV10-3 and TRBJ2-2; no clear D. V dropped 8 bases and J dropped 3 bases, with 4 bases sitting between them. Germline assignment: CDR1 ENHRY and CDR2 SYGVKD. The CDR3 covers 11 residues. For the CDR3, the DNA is TGTGCCATCCGTTACACCGGGGAGCTGTTTTTT. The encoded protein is CAIRYTGELFF.

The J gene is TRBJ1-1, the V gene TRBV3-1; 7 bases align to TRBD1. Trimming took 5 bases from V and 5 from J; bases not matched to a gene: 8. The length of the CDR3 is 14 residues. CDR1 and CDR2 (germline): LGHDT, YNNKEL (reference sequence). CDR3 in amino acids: CASSFTGVGTEAFF. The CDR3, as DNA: TGTGCCAGCAGCTTCACAGGGGTTGGGACTGAAGCTTTCTTT.

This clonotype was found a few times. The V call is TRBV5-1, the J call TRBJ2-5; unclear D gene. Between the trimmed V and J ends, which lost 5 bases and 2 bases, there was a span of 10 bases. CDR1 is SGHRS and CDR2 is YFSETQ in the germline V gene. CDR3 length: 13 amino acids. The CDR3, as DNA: TGCGCCAGCAGATCGGACGGGCAAGAGACCCAGTACTTC. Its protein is CASRSDGQETQYF.

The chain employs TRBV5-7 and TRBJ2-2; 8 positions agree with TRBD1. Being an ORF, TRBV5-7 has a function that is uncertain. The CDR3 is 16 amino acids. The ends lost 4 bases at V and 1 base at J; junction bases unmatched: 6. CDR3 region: CASSRSGTGNTGELFF. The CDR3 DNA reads TGTGCCAGCAGCAGGTCCGGGACAGGGAACACCGGGGAGCTGTTTTTT.

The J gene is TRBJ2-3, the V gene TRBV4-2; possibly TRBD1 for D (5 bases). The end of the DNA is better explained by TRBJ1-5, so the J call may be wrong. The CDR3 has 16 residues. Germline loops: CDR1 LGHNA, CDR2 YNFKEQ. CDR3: CASSRRLAGRADTQHF. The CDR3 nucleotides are TGTGCCAGCAGCCGCAGACTAGCGGGGCGAGCAGATACGCAGCATTTT.

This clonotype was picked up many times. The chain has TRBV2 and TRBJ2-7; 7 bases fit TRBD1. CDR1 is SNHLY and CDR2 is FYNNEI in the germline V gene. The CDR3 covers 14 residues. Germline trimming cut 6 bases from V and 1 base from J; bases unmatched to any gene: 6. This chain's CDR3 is CASSKGQVSYEQYF. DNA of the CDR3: TGTGCCAGCAGCAAAGGACAGGTTTCCTACGAGCAGTACTTC.

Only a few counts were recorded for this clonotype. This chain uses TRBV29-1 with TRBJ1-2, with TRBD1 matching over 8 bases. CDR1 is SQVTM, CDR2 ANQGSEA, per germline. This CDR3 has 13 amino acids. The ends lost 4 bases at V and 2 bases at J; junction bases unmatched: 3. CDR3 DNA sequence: TGCAGCGTTGGGGACAGGCAGAACTATGGCTACACCTTC. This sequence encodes CSVGDRQNYGYTF. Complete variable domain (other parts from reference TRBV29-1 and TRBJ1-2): SAVISQKPSRDICQRGTSLTIQCQVDSQVTMMFWYRQQPGQSLTLIATANQGSEATYESGFVIDKFPISRPNLTFSTLTVSNMSPEDSSIYLCSVGDRQNYGYTFGSGTRLTVV.

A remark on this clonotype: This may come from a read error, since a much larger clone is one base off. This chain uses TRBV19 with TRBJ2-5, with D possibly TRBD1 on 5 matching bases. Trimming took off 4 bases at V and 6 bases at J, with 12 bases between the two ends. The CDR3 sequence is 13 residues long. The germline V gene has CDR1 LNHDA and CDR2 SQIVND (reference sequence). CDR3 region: CASSRPGSKTQYF. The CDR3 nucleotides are TGTGCCAGTAGTAGGCCAGGGTCAAAGACCCAGTACTTC.

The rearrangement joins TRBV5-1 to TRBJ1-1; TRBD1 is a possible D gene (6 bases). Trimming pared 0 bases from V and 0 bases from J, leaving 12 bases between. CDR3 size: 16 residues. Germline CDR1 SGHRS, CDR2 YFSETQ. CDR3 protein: CASSLGGTSMNTEAFF. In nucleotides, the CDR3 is TGCGCCAGCAGCTTGGGTGGGACAAGCATGAACACTGAAGCTTTCTTT. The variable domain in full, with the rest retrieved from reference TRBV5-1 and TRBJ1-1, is KAGVTQTPRYLIKTRGQQVTLSCSPISGHRSVSWYQQTPGQGLQFLFEYFSETQRNKGNFPGRFSGRQFSNSRSEMNVSTLELGDSALYLCASSLGGTSMNTEAFFGQGTRLTVV.

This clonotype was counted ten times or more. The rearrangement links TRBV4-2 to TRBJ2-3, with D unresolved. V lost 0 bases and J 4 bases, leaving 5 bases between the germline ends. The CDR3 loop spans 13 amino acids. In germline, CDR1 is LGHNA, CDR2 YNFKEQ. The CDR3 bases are TGTGCCAGCAGCCAAGAAGGCGCAGATACGCAGTATTTT. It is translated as CASSQEGADTQYF.

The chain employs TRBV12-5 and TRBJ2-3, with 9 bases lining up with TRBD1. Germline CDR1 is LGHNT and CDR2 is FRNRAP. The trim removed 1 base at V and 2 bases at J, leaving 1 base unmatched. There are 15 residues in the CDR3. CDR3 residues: CASGLGTGATDTQYF. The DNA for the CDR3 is TGTGCTAGTGGTTTGGGGACAGGGGCCACAGATACGCAGTATTTT.